This T cell receptor beta chain is from a study of blood T cell repertoires in COVID-19. In its sample, this clone was seen once. Per the germline V gene, CDR1 is GTSNPN and CDR2 is SVGIG (reference sequence). The CDR3 runs to 13 residues. The germline V and J ends were trimmed by 7 bases and 8 bases, with 15 bases remaining between them. How the authors handled the data: Amplifying reference gene primers gave estimates of nucleated cell counts. TCRdb's table, derived via immunoSEQ multiplex PCR, lists solely in-frame clones and lacks some. From that table come the V and J calls and clone size; the DNA was used to work out D and trimming. The table has tens of thousands of clones, around 73% seen once.

The V call is TRBV30, the J call TRBJ1-6, with D uncertain. This TCR came from a woman aged 55-70 years with acute or convalescent COVID-19. Sequencing was carried out using peripheral blood. CDR3 coding DNA: TGTGCCTTAAACGAGGGTTGGGATTCACCCCTCCACTTT. Translated: CALNEGWDSPLHF.